The sequence of this TCR beta chain was determined in a study of blood T cells in healthy people across ages. Study observations and caveats: Strongly correlated with naive T cell percentage was TCR beta diversity.

This clonotype was seen more than once but under ten times. The target antigen is unknown. This CDR3 is 14 amino acids long. Trimming shortened V by 1 base and J by 5 bases, and 8 bases separated the two germline ends. Total RNA, at least 5.5 micrograms per sample, came from PBMCs. Using a J-beta primer mix together with a sample-barcoded 5' primer, a second PCR was run for roughly 7 to 11 cycles. A single record per CDR3 protein comes from TCRdb applying MiXCR to the 5' RACE reads. The sample has around 800,000 distinct CDR3 sequences; 44% are singletons. The sample consisted of blood. This chain connects TRBV12-3 or TRBV12-4 to TRBJ1-4, with D hard to call. The receptor was derived from a man in his fifties or sixties in good health. DNA of the CDR3: TGTGCCAGCAGTTTAGACAGCGCGAATGAAAAACTGTTTTTT. This codes for CASSLDSANEKLFF.